The clone carrying this TCR beta chain showed up just once. Its antigen is currently unknown. Baseline was the first blood sampling point, followed by cycle 4 day 1 and cycle 7 day 1. This entry comes from a study of OX40 agonist ivuxolimab in advanced cancers. General study findings and limits: At 0.1 to 3.0 mg/kg, CD4+ and CD8+ blood T cells expanded clonally by week 6. Still undetermined is the antigen specificity of the expanded peripheral T cells. Partial responders at 0.1-3.0 mg/kg showed near-lowest clonal expansion.

Sequenced by immunoSEQ multiplex PCR; TCRdb stores in-frame clones only, minus some. This table has tens of thousands of clones, 75% to 95% appearing once. CDR1 and CDR2 (germline): SGHRS, YFSETQ. The V end was cut by 0 bases, the J end by 1 base, with 13 bases between. The CDR3 covers 16 residues. The sample consisted of CD4+ or CD8+ T cells sorted from blood, taken in a trial of the OX40 agonist ivuxolimab. The sequence was collected from an adult with an advanced solid tumor such as melanoma, head and neck, liver or kidney cancer. This sequence joins TRBV5-1 and TRBJ2-5; D call uncertain. The CDR3 sequence is CASSLDPGRVQETQYF. DNA for the CDR3: TGCGCCAGCAGCTTGGATCCGGGTAGGGTCCAAGAGACCCAGTACTTC. Full variable domain (rest looked up from reference TRBV5-1 and TRBJ2-5): KAGVTQTPRYLIKTRGQQVTLSCSPISGHRSVSWYQQTPGQGLQFLFEYFSETQRNKGNFPGRFSGRQFSNSRSEMNVSTLELGDSALYLCASSLDPGRVQETQYFGPGTRLLVL.